The 7 T cell receptor beta chains below all came from one sample that was sequenced in a study of early T cells in non-severe SARS-CoV-2 infection. Each CDR3 protein is one row after TCRdb ran MiXCR on the 5' RACE reads. Of about 48,000 distinct CDR3 sequences in the sample, 6.5% to 9.5% were seen once. Material: whole blood. These receptor sequences come from an adult who was a healthcare worker with PCR-confirmed SARS-CoV-2 infection or an uninfected control (not recorded which).

This clonotype was seen many times. The chain employs TRBV20-1 and TRBJ1-2; D is perhaps TRBD1 (5 bases). Germline assignment: CDR1 DFQATT and CDR2 SNEGSKA (reference sequence). This CDR3 region has 13 residues. With 3 bases removed from V and 3 bases from J, the gap between germline ends came to 11 bases. The CDR3 sequence: CSARPGPDYGYTF. Here the CDR3 DNA reads TGCAGTGCTAGGCCAGGGCCGGACTATGGCTACACCTTC.

Ten or more counts support this clonotype. This sequence joins TRBV29-1 and TRBJ1-3, with unresolved D. The CDR3 runs 14 residues. Between the trimmed V and J ends, which lost 6 bases and 0 bases, there was a span of 12 bases. CDR1 is SQVTM, CDR2 ANQGSEA, per germline. The DNA of the CDR3 is TGCAGCGTCGGGCAAGGCGGCTCTGGAAACACCATATATTTT. Encoded protein: CSVGQGGSGNTIYF.

This clonotype was recorded a few times. This chain links TRBV19 with TRBJ2-3; TRBD2 agrees at 12 bases. The CDR3 extends over 15 amino acids. CDR1 is LNHDA, CDR2 SQIVND, per germline (reference sequence). Trimming cost V 6 bases and J 3 bases; bases outside gene matches: 4. CDR3 nucleotide sequence: TGTGCCAGTAGCCCTACTAGCGGGGGGACAGATACGCAGTATTTT. It codes for CASSPTSGGTDTQYF.

J is TRBJ2-1 and V is TRBV4-3, with 7 nucleotides matching TRBD1. V lost 0 bases to trimming and J lost 4 bases; unmatched junction nucleotides: 15. Germline loops: CDR1 LGHNA, CDR2 YSLEER. The CDR3 runs to 19 residues. CDR3 bases: TGCGCCAGCAGCCAAGACCTCCGGGACAGCCCCTCTCTTTACAATGAGCAGTTCTTC. It codes for CASSQDLRDSPSLYNEQFF.

A few counts support this clonotype. The rearrangement uses TRBV10-3 and TRBJ1-6, with a weak D call TRBD1 (5 bases). The CDR3 length is 14 residues. Per germline, CDR1 ENHRY and CDR2 SYGVKD. Between the trimmed V and J ends, which lost 6 bases and 5 bases, there was a span of 11 bases. CDR3 region: CAISGGRDNSPLHF. CDR3 bases: TGTGCCATCAGCGGTGGCAGGGATAATTCACCCCTCCACTTT.

The table lists this clonotype with a few counts. This chain links TRBV29-1 with TRBJ2-3; 11 bases map to TRBD2. The CDR3 totals 14 residues. The germline gives CDR1 SQVTM, CDR2 ANQGSEA. V shed 5 bases and J 6 bases; nucleotides not matched to a gene: 7. Here the CDR3 DNA reads TGCAGCGTTTTAGCGGGGGGGCCCGGGGATACGCAGTATTTT. Its protein product is CSVLAGGPGDTQYF.

The chain joins TRBV29-1 to TRBJ2-1; possibly TRBD1 for D (5 bases). The CDR3 totals 10 residues. Germline CDR1 reads SQVTM; CDR2 reads ANQGSEA. The germline V and J ends were trimmed by 7 bases and 8 bases, with 9 bases remaining between them. CDR3 in amino acids: CSGREYEQFF. CDR3 bases: TGCAGCGGCAGGGAATATGAGCAGTTCTTC.